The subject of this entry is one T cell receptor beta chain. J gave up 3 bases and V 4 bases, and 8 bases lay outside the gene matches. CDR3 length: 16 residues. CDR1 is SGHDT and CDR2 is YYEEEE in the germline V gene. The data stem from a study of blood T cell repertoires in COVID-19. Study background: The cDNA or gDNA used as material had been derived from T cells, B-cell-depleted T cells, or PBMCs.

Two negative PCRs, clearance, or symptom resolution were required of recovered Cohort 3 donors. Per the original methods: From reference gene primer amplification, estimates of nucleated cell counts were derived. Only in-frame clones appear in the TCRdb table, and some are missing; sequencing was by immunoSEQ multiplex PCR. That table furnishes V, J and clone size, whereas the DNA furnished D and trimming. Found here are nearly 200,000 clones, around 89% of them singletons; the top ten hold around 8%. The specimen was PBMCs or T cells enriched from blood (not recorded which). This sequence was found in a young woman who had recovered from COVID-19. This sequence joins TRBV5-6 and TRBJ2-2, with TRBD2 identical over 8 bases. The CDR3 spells CASSPLGTRYTGELFF. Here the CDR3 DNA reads TGTGCCAGCAGCCCTCTCGGGACTAGGTACACCGGGGAGCTGTTTTTT.